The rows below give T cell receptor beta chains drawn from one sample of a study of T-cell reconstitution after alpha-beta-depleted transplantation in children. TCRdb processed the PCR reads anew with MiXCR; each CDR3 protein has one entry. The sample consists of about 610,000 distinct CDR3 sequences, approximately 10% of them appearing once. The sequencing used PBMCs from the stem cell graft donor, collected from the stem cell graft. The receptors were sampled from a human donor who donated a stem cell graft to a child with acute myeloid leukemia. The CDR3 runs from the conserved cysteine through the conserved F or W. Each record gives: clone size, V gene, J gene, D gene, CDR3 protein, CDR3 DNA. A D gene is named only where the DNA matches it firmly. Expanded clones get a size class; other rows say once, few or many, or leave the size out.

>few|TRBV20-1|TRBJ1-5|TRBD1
CSARQGGSQPQHF
TGCAGTGCCCGACAGGGGGGTAGTCAGCCCCAGCATTTT
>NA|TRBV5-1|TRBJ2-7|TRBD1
CASSASTGVNHEQYF
TGCGCCAGCAGCGCCTCTACAGGGGTTAATCACGAGCAGTACTTC
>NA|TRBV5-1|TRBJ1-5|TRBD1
CTSSSGTEGNQPQHF
TGCACCAGCAGTTCCGGGACAGAAGGCAATCAGCCCCAGCATTTT
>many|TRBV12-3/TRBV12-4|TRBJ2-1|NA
CASSLPGSNEQFF
TGTGCCAGCAGTTTACCAGGGTCCAATGAGCAGTTCTTC
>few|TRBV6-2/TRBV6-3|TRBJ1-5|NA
CASHGPGQQPQHF
TGTGCCAGCCACGGGCCAGGTCAACAGCCCCAGCATTTT
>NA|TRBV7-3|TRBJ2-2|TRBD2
CASSPPPGLAGMNTGELFF
TGTGCCAGCAGCCCGCCCCCGGGACTAGCGGGAATGAACACCGGGGAGCTGTTTTTT
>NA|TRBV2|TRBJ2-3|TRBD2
CASTSGRGVGTDTQYF
TGTGCCAGCACCTCAGGGCGGGGGGTAGGAACAGATACGCAGTATTTT
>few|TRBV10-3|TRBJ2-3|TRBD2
CAISERSSGNTDTQYF
TGTGCCATCAGTGAGAGGTCTAGCGGAAACACAGATACGCAGTATTTT
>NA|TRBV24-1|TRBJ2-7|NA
CATSDYGTEQYF
TGTGCCACCAGTGATTATGGGACCGAGCAGTACTTC
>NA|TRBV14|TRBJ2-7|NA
CASRGATSSYEQYF
TGTGCCAGTAGGGGAGCCACAAGCTCCTACGAGCAGTACTTC
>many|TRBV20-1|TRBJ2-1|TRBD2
CSASIAGRNEQFF
TGCAGTGCTAGTATAGCGGGACGGAATGAGCAGTTCTTC
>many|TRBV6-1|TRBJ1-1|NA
CASSGSGGNTEAFF
TGTGCCAGCAGTGGCTCGGGGGGAAACACTGAAGCTTTCTTT
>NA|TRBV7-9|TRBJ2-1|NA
CASSLQGLRANNEQFF
TGTGCCAGCAGCTTACAGGGTCTGCGGGCTAACAATGAGCAGTTCTTC
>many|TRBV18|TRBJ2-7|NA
CASSPLGIPYEQYF
TGTGCCAGCTCACCACTTGGGATACCATACGAGCAGTACTTC
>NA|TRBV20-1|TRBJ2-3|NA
CSARLTSFPDTQYF
TGCAGTGCTAGGCTGACTAGTTTCCCAGATACGCAGTATTTT
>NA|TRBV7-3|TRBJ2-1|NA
CASSPSAGSSEQFF
TGTGCCAGCAGCCCGTCGGCGGGAAGTAGTGAGCAGTTCTTC
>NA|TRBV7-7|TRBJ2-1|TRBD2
CASSLKSGLSGRAIYNEQFF
TGTGCTAGCAGCCTAAAATCGGGACTAAGCGGGAGGGCCATCTACAATGAGCAGTTCTTC
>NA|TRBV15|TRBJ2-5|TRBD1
CATSGPTGGQETQYF
TGTGCCACCAGCGGACCGACAGGGGGGCAAGAGACCCAGTACTTC
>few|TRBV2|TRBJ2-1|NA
CARGGGTRHNEQFF
TGTGCCAGGGGGGGCGGGACTCGACACAATGAGCAGTTCTTC
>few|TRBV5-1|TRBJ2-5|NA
CASSFRSFQETQYF
TGCGCCAGCAGCTTCAGGAGCTTCCAAGAGACCCAGTACTTC
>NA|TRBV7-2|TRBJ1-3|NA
CASRPGFSGNTIYF
TGTGCCAGCAGGCCAGGGTTCTCTGGAAACACCATATATTTT
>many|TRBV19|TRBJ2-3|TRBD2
CASRKREGSGTDTQYF
TGTGCCAGCCGAAAGCGGGAGGGCTCCGGCACAGATACGCAGTATTTT
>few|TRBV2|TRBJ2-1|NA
CATASFNEQFF
TGTGCCACCGCGTCTTTTAATGAGCAGTTCTTC
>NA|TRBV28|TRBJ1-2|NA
CASTSGIRGAYGYTF
TGTGCCAGCACCTCCGGCATTAGGGGCGCGTATGGCTACACCTTC
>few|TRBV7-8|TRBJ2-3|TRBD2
CASSSGLAGGRTDTQYF
TGTGCCAGCAGCTCAGGACTAGCGGGAGGAAGAACAGATACGCAGTATTTT
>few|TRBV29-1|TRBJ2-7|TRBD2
CSVEVRLAGARYEQYF
TGCAGCGTTGAGGTTAGGCTAGCGGGAGCACGCTACGAGCAGTACTTC
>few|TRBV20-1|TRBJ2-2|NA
CSARNGDWGTGELFF
TGCAGTGCTAGAAACGGGGACTGGGGGACCGGGGAGCTGTTTTTT
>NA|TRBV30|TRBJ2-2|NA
CAWSTTNTGELFF
TGTGCCTGGAGTACGACGAACACCGGGGAGCTGTTTTTT
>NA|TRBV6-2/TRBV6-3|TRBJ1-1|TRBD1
CASGPGQGRLYTEAFF
TGTGCCAGCGGACCGGGACAGGGGCGACTTTATACTGAAGCTTTCTTT
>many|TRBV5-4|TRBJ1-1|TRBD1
CASSLGQGALNTEAFF
TGTGCCAGCAGCTTGGGGCAGGGGGCCCTGAACACTGAAGCTTTCTTT
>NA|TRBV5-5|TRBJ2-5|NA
CASSVRASLGETQYF
TGTGCCAGCAGCGTCCGGGCCTCCCTGGGGGAGACCCAGTACTTC
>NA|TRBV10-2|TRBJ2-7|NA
CANSESVGLRAYEQYF
TGCGCCAACAGTGAATCGGTCGGACTCAGGGCCTACGAGCAGTACTTC
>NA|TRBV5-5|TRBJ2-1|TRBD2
CASSLVVRGGSYNEQFF
TGTGCCAGCAGCTTGGTCGTGCGGGGGGGCTCCTACAATGAGCAGTTCTTC
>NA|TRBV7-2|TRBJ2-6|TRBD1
CAGGQGASGANVLTF
TGTGCCGGGGGACAGGGGGCGTCCGGGGCCAACGTCCTGACTTTC
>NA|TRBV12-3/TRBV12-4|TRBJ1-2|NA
CASSLGGNDYGYTF
TGTGCCAGCAGTTTAGGGGGGAATGACTATGGCTACACCTTC
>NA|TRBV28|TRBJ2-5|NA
CASSRGQGSPLQETQYF
TGTGCCAGCAGCCGTGGCCAGGGGTCCCCCCTCCAAGAGACCCAGTACTTC
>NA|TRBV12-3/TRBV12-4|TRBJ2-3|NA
CASSSGEGTDTQYF
TGTGCCAGCAGTTCCGGGGAGGGCACAGATACGCAGTATTTT
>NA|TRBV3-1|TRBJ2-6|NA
CASCQWGLDGANVLTF
TGTGCCAGCTGCCAATGGGGTTTGGATGGGGCCAACGTCCTGACTTTC
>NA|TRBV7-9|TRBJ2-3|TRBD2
CASTLAGGTDAQYF
TGTGCCAGCACCCTAGCGGGAGGGACAGATGCGCAGTATTTT
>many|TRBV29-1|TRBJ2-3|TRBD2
CSVEDRLAGTDTQYF
TGCAGCGTTGAAGACCGACTAGCGGGGACAGATACGCAGTATTTT
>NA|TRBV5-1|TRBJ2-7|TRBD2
CASSKEAGGEQYF
TGCGCCAGCAGCAAGGAAGCGGGAGGGGAGCAGTACTTC
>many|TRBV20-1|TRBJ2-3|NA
CSAPPLGLVRDTQYF
TGCAGTGCCCCCCCTTTAGGGCTGGTGCGGGATACGCAGTATTTT
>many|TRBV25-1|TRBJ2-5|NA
CASSESSRGGGETQYF
TGTGCCAGCAGTGAATCCAGCAGGGGAGGAGGAGAGACCCAGTACTTC
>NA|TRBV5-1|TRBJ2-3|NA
CASSLNPVTDTQYF
TGCGCCAGCAGCTTAAACCCGGTCACAGATACGCAGTATTTT
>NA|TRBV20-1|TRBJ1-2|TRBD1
CSARLDRTNYGYTF
TGCAGTGCTAGGCTGGACAGGACCAACTATGGCTACACCTTC
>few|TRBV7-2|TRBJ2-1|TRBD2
CASSPFFSGRAGNEQFF
TGTGCCAGCAGTCCATTTTTCAGCGGGAGGGCCGGAAATGAGCAGTTCTTC